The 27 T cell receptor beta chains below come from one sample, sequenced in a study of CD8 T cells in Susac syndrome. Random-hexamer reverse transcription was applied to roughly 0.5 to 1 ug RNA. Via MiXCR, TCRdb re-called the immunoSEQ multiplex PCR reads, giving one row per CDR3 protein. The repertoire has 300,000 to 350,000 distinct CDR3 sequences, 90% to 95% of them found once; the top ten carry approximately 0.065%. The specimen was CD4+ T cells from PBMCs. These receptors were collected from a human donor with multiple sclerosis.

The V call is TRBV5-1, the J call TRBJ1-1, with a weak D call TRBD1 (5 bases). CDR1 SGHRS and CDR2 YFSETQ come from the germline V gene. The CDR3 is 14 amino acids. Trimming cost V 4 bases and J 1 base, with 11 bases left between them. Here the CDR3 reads CASSATARNTEAFF. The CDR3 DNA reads TGCGCCAGCAGCGCGACAGCTAGGAACACTGAAGCTTTCTTT.

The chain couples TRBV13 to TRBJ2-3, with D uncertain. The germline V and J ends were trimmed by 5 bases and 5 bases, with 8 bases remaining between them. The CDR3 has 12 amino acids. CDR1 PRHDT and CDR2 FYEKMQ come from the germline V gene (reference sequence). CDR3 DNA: TGTGCCAGCAGCCGAAACCGAGATACGCAGTATTTT. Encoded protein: CASSRNRDTQYF.

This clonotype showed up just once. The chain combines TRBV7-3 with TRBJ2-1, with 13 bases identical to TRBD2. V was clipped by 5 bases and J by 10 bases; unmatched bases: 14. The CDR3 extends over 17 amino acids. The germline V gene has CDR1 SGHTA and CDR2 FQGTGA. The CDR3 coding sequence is TGTGCCAGCAGCCCTCGACTAGCGGGAGGCCACGGTAGCGAGCAGTTCTTC. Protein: CASSPRLAGGHGSEQFF.

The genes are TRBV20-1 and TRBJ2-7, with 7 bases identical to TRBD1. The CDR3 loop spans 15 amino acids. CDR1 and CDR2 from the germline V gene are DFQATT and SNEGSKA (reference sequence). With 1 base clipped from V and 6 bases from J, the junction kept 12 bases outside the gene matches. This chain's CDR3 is CSARVSGQHSGEQYF. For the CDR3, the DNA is TGCAGTGCTAGAGTTTCGGGACAGCACTCGGGCGAGCAGTACTTC.

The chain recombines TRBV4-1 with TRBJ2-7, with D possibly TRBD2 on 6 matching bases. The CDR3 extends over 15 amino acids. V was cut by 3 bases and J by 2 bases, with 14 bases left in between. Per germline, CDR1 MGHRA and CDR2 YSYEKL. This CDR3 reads CASSQLLALTYEQYF. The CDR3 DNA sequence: TGCGCCAGCAGCCAGCTGCTAGCGCTTACCTACGAGCAGTACTTC.

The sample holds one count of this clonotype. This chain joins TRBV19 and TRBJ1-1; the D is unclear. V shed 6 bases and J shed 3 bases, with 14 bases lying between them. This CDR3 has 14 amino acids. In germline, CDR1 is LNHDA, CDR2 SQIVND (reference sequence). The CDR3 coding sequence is TGTGCCAGTAGCCCGACAAGTCATGACACTGAAGCTTTCTTT. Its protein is CASSPTSHDTEAFF. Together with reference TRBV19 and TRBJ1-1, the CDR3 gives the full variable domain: DGGITQSPKYLFRKEGQNVTLSCEQNLNHDAMYWYRQDPGQGLRLIYYSQIVNDFQKGDIAEGYSVSREKKESFPLTVTSAQKNPTAFYLCASSPTSHDTEAFFGQGTRLTVV.

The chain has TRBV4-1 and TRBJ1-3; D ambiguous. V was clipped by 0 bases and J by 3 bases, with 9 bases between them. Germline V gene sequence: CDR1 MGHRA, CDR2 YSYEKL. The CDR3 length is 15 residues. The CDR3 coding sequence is TGCGCCAGCAGCCAAGATGTGCCCAGTGGAAACACCATATATTTT. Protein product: CASSQDVPSGNTIYF.

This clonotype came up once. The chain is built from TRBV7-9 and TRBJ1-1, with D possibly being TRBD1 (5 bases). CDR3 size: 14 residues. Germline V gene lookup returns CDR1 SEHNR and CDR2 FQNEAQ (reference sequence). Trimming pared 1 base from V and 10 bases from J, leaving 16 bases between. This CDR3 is CASSLGDGGLGAFF. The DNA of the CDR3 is TGTGCCAGCAGCTTAGGGGATGGGGGGTTGGGAGCTTTCTTT.

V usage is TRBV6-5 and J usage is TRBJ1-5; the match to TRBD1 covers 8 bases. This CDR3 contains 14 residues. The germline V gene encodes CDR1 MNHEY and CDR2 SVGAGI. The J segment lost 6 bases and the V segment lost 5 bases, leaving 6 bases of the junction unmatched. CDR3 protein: CASSPDRGGQPQHF. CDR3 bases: TGTGCCAGCAGTCCCGACAGGGGTGGTCAGCCCCAGCATTTT.

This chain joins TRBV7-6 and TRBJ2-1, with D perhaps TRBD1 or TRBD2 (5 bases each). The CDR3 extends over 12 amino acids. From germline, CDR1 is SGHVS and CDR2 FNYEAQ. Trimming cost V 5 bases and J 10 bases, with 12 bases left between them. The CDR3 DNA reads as TGTGCCAGCAGCCCCCCGGGGCTCGAGCAGTTCTTC. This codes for CASSPPGLEQFF.

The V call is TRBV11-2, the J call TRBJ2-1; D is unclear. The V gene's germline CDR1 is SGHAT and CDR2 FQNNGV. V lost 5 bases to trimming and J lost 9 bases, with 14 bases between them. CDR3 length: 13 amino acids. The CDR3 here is CASSLGRMGEQFF. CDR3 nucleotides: TGTGCCAGCAGCCTAGGGCGCATGGGTGAGCAGTTCTTC.

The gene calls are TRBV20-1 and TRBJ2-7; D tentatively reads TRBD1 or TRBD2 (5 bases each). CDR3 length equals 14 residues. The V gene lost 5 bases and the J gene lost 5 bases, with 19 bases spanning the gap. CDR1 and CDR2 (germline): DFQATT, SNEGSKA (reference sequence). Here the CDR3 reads CSAPRGQGNHEQYF. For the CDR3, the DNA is TGCAGTGCTCCCCGAGGGCAGGGTAACCACGAGCAGTACTTC.

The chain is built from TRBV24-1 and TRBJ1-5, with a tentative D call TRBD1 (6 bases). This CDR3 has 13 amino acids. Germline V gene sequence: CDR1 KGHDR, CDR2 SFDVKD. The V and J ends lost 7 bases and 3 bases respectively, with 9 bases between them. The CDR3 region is CATSGGANQPQHF. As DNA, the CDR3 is TGTGCCACCAGCGGGGGCGCCAATCAGCCCCAGCATTTT.

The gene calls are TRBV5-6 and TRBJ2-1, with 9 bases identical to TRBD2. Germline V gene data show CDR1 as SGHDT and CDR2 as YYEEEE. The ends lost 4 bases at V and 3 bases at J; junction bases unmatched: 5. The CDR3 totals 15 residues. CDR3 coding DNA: TGTGCCAGCAGCGTCGGACTAGCGCTCTACAATGAGCAGTTCTTC. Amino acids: CASSVGLALYNEQFF.

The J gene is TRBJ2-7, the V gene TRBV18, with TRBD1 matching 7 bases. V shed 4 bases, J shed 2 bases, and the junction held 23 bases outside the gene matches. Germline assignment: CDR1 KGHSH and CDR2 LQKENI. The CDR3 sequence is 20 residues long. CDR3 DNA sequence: TGTGCCAGCTCACTTTCTCTGGGACAGAAAAAACCCCTCCGGACCTACGAGCAGTACTTC. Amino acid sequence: CASSLSLGQKKPLRTYEQYF.

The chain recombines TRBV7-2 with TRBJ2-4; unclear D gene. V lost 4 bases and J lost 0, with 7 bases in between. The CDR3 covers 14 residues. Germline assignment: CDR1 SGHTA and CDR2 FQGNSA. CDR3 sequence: CASSSDVAKNIQYF. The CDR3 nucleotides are TGTGCCAGCAGCTCGGACGTAGCCAAAAACATTCAGTACTTC.

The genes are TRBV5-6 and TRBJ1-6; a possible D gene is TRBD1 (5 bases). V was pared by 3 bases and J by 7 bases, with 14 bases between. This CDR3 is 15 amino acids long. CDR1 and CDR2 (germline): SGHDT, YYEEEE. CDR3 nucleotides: TGTGCCAGCAGCTCCCAGGGTACGGGCAATTCACCCCTCCACTTT. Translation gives CASSSQGTGNSPLHF.

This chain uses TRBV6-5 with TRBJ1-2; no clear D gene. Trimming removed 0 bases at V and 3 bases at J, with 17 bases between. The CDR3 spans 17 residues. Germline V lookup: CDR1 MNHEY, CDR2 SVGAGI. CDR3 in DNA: TGTGCCAGCAGTTACTCGACAAACCGGCCCGCGTACTATGGCTACACCTTC. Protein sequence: CASSYSTNRPAYYGYTF.

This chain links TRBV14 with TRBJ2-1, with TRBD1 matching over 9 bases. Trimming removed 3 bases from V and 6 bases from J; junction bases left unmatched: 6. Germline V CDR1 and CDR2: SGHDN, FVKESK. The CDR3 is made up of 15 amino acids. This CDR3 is CASSQNRGPGNEQFF. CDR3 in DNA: TGTGCCAGCAGCCAGAACAGGGGGCCGGGCAATGAGCAGTTCTTC.

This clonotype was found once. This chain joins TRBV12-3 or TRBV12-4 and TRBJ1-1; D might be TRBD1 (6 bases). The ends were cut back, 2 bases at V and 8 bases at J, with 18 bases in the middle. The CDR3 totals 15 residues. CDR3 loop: CASSLRGRGNQEAFF. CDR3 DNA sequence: TGTGCCAGCAGTTTACGGGGCAGGGGTAACCAGGAAGCTTTCTTT.

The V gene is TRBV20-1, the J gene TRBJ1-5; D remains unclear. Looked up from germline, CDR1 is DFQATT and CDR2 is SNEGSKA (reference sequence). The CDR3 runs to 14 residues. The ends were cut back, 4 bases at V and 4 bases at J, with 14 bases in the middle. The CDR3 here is CSAIPSLGNQPQHF. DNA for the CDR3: TGCAGTGCTATCCCCTCACTGGGTAATCAGCCCCAGCATTTT.

CDR3 nucleotide sequence: TGTGCCAGCACCCCTCGCCGGGCAGGGGGCGCCGAGGAAGAGCAGTACTTC. Translation gives CASTPRRAGGAEEEQYF. V usage is TRBV6-2 or TRBV6-3 and J usage is TRBJ2-7, with TRBD1 identical over 8 bases. V lost 7 bases to trimming and J lost 7 bases; unmatched junction nucleotides: 21. CDR3 length equals 17 residues. The germline V gene encodes CDR1 MNHEY and CDR2 SVGEGT.

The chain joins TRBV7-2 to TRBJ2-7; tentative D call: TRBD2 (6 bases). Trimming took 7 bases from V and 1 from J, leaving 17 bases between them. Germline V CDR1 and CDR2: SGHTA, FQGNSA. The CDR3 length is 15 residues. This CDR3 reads CASKGWAGGSYEQYF. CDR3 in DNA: TGTGCCAGCAAAGGGTGGGCCGGGGGTTCCTACGAGCAGTACTTC.

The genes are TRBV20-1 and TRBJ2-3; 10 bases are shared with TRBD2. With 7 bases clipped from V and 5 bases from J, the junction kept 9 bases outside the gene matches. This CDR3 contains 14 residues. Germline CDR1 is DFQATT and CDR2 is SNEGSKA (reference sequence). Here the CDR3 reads CSVTGLAIQDTQYF. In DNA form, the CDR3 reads TGCAGTGTAACGGGACTAGCGATTCAAGATACGCAGTATTTT.

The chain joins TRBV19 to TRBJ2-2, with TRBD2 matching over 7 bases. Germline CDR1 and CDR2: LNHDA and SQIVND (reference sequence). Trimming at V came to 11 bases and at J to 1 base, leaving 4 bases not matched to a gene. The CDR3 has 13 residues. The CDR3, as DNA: TGTGCCTCATGGGGGGGGAACACCGGGGAGCTGTTTTTT. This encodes CASWGGNTGELFF.

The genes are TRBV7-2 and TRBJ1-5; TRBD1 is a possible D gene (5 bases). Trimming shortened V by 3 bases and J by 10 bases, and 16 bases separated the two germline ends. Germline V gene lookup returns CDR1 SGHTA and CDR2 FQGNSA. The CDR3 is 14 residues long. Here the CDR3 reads CASSLTARSDPQHF. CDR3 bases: TGTGCCAGCAGCTTGACAGCCCGGTCGGATCCCCAGCATTTT.

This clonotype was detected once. CDR3 DNA sequence: TGTGCCAGTGGGATAGGGGTCGACTATGGCTACACCTTC. Translating it yields CASGIGVDYGYTF. The chain couples TRBV6-2 or TRBV6-3 to TRBJ1-2; possibly TRBD1 for D (5 bases). The V gene's germline CDR1 is MNHEY and CDR2 SVGEGT. Trimming left V 9 bases short and J 3 bases short, with 14 bases between. The CDR3 is made up of 13 amino acids.